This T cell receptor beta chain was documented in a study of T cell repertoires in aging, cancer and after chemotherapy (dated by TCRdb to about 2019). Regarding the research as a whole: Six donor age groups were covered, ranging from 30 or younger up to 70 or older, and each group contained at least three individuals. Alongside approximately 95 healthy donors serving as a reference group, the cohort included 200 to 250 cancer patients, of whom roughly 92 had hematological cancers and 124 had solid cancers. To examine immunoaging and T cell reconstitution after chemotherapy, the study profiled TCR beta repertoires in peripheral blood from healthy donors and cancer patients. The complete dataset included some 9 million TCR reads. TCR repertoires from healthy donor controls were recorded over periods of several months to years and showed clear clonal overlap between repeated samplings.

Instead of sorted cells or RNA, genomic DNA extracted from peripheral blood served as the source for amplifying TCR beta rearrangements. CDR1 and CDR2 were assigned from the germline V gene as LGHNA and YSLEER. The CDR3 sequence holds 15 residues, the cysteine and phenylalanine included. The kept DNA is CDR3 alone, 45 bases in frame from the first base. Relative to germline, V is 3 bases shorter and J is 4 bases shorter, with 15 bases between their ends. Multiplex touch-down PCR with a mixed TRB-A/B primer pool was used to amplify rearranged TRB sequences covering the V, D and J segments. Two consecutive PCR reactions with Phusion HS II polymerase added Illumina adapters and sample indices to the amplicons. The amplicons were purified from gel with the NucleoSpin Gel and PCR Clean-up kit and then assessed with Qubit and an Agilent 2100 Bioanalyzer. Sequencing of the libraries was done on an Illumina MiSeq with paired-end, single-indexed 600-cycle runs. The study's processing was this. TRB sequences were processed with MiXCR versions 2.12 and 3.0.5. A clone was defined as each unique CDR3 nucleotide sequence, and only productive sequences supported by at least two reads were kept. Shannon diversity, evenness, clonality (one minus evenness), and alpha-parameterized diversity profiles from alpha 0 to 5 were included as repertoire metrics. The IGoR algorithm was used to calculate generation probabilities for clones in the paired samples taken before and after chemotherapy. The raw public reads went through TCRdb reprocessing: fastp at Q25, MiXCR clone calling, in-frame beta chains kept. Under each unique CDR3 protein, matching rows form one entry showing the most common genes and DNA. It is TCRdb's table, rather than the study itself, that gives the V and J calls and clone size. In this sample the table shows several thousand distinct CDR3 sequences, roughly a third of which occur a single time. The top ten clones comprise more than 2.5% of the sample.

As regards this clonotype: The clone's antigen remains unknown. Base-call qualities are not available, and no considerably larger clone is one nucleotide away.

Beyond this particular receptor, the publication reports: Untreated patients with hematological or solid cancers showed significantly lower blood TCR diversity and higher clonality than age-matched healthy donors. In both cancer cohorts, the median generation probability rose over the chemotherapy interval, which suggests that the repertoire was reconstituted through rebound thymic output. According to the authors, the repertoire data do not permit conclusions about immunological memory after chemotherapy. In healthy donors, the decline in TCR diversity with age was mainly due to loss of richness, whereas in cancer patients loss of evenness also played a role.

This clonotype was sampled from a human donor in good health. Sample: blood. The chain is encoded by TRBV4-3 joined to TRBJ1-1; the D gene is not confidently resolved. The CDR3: CASSQDPFRGTEAFF. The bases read TGCGCCAGCAGCCAGGATCCCTTTCGGGGCACTGAAGCTTTCTTT.